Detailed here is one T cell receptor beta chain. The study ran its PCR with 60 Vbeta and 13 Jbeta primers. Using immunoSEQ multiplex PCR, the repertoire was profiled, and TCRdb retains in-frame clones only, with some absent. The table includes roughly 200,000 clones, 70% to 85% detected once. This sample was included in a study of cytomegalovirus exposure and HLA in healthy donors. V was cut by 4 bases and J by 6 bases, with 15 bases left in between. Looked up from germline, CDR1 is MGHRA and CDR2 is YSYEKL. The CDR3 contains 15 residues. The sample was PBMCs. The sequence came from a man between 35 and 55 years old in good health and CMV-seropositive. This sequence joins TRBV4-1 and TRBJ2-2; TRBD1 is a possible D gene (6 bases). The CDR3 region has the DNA TGCGCCAGCAGCCCAAGGGGGATTGGAGCCGGGGAGCTGTTTTTT. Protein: CASSPRGIGAGELFF.